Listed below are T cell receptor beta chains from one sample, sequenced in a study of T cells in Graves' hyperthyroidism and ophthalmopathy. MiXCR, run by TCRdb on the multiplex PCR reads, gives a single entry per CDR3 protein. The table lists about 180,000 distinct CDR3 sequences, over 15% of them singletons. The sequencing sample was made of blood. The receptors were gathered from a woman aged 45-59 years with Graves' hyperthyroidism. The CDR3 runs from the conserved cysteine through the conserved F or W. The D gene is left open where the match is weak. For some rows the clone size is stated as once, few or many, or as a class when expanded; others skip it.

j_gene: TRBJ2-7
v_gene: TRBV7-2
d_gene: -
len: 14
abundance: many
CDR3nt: TGTGCCAGCAGCTTTCGGGTGTCCGCCTACGAGCAGTACTTC
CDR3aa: CASSFRVSAYEQYF

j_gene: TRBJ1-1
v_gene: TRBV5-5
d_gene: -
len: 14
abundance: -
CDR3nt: TGTGCCAGCAGCTTTGCGCCCGGGGGGACTGAAGCTTTCTTT
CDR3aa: CASSFAPGGTEAFF

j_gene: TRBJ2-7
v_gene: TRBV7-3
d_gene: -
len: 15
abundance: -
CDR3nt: TGTGCCAGCAGCGTAGGGGCAGGGCCATCCTACGAGCAGTGCTTC
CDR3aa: CASSVGAGPSYEQCF

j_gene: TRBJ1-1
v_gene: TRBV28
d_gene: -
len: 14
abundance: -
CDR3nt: TGTGCCACCCCCCCCCAGGGGTCGGCGACTGAAGCTTTCTTT
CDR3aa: CATPPQGSATEAFF

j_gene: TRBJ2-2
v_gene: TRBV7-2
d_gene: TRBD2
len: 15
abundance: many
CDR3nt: TGTGCCAGCAGCTTAGTAGCGGGGAACACCGGGGAGCTGTTTTTT
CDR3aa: CASSLVAGNTGELFF

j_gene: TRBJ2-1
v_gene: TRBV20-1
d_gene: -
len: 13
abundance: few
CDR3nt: TGCAGTGCTAGAGTGACAGGTCTCCATGAGCAGTTCTTC
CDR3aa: CSARVTGLHEQFF

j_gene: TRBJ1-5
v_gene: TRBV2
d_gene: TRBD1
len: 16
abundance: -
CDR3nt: TGTGCCAGCAGGGAGCAGGGGGCTGGTCTTAATCAGCCCCAGCATTTT
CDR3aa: CASREQGAGLNQPQHF

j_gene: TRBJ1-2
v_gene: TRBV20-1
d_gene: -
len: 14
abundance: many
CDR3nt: TGCAGTGCTAGATGGGAGGGGTACAACTATGGCTACACCTTC
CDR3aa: CSARWEGYNYGYTF

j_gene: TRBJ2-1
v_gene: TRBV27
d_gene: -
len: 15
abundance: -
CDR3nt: TGTGCCAGCAGTTTTACAGGGCTTCTGTCCGGTGAGCAGTTCTTC
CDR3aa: CASSFTGLLSGEQFF

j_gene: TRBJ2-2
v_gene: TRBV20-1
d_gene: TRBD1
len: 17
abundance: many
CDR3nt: TGCAGTGCTAGAGATTTAGTGAGGACAGGGCACACCGGGGAGCTGTTTTTT
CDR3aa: CSARDLVRTGHTGELFF

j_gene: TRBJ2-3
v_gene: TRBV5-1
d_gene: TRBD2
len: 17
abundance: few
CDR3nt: TGCGCCAGCAGCTTGATGACTAGCGGGGGGAGCACAGATACGCAGTATTTT
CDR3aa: CASSLMTSGGSTDTQYF

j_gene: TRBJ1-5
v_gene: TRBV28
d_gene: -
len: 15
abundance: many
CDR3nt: TGTGCCAGCAGTTTAGGGGAATCGGGACATCAGCCCCAGCATTTT
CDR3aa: CASSLGESGHQPQHF

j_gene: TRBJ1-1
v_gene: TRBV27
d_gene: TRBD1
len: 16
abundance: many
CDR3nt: TGTGCCAGCAGTTTATATGGTGGGCAGGGGGCCACTGAAGCTTTCTTT
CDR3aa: CASSLYGGQGATEAFF

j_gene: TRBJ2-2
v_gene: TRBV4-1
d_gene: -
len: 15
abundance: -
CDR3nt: TGCGCCAGCAGCCAAGGTCCAAGACAGTTTGCGGAGCTGTTTTTT
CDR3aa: CASSQGPRQFAELFF

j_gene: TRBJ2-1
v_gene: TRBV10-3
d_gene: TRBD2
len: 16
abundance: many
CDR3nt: TGTGCCATCAGCGACCTTAGCGGGGGGACTGACAATGAGCAGTTCTTC
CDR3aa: CAISDLSGGTDNEQFF

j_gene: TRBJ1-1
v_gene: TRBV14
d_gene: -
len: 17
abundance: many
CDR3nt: TGTGCCAGCAGCCAACGCCTTACCGGCGGGGCGAACACTGAAGCTTTCTTT
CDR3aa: CASSQRLTGGANTEAFF

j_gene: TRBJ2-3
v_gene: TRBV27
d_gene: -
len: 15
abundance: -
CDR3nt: TGTGCCAGCAGTCGAGCCACCGGGGGAACAGATACGCAGTATTTT
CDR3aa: CASSRATGGTDTQYF

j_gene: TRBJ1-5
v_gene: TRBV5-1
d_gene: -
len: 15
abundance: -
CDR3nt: TGCACCAGCAGCTTGTTGGGAGATAGCAATCAGCCCCAGCATTTT
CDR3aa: CTSSLLGDSNQPQHF